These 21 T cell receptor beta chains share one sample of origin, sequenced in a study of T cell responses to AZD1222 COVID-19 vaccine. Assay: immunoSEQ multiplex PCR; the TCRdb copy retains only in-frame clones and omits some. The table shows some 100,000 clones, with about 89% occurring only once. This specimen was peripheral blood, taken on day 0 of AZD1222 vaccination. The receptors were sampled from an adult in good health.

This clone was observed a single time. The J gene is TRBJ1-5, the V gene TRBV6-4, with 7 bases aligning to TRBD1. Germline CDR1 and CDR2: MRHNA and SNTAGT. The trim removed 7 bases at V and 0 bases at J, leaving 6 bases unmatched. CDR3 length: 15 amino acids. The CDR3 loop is CASIQGQYSNQPQHF. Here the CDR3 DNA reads TGTGCCAGCATCCAGGGACAGTATAGCAATCAGCCCCAGCATTTT.

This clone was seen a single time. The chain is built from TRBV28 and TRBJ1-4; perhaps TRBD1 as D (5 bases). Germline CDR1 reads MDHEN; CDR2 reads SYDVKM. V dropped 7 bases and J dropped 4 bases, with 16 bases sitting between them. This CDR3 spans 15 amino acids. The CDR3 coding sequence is TGTGCCAGCACCCCCGGGGGACTAAATAATGAAAAACTGTTTTTT. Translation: CASTPGGLNNEKLFF.

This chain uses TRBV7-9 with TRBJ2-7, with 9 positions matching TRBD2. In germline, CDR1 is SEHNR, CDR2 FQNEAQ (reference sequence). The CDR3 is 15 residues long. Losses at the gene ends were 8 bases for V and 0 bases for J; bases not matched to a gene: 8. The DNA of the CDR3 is TGTGCCAGCCAAGGCGGGGGGGCTAGCTCCTACGAGCAGTACTTC. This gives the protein CASQGGGASSYEQYF.

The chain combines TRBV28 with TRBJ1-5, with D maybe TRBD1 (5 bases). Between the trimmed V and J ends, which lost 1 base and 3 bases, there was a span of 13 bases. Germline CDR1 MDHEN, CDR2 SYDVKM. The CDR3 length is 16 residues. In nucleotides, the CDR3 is TGTGCCAGCAGTTTATTGCGTGGGGGAACCAATCAGCCCCAGCATTTT. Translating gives CASSLLRGGTNQPQHF.

The CDR3 DNA reads TGCGCCAGCAGCCAGACGAACACTGAAGCTTTCTTT. This translates into CASSQTNTEAFF. V is TRBV5-1 and J is TRBJ1-1; D not certain. The CDR3 totals 12 residues. V was shortened by 4 bases and J by 1 base, with 5 bases between the two germline ends. Germline assignment: CDR1 SGHRS and CDR2 YFSETQ.

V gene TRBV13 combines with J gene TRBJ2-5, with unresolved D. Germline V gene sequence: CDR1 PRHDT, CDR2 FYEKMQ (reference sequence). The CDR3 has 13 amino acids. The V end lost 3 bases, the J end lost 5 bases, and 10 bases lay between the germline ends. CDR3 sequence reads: CASSFNLPETQYF. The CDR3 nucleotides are TGTGCCAGCAGCTTCAACCTCCCCGAGACCCAGTACTTC.

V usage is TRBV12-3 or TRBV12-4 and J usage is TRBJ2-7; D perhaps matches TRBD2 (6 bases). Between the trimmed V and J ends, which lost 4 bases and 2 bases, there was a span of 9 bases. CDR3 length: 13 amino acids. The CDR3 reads CASSWRLAYEQYF. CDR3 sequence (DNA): TGTGCCAGCAGTTGGAGACTAGCCTACGAGCAGTACTTC.

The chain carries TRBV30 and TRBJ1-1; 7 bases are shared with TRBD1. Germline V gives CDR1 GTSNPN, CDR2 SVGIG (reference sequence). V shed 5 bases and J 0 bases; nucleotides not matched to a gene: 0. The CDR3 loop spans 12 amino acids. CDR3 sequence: CAWDRVNTEAFF. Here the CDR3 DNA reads TGTGCCTGGGACAGGGTGAACACTGAAGCTTTCTTT.

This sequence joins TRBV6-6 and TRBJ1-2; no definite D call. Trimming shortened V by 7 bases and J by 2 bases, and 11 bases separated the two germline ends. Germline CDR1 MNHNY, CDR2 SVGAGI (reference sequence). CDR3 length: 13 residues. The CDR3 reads CASKSWENYGYTF. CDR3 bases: TGTGCCAGCAAAAGTTGGGAGAACTATGGCTACACCTTC.

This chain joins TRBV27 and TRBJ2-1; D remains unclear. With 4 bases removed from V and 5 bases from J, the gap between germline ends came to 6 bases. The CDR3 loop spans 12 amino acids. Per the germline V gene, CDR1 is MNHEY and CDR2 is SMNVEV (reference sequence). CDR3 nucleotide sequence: TGTGCCAGCAGTTACATTAACAATGAGCAGTTCTTC. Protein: CASSYINNEQFF.

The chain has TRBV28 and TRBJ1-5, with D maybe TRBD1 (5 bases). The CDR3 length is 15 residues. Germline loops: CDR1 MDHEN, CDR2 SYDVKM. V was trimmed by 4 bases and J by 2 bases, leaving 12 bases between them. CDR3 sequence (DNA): TGTGCCAGCAGTTCCGGGGGGGAGGGCAATCAGCCCCAGCATTTT. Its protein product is CASSSGGEGNQPQHF.

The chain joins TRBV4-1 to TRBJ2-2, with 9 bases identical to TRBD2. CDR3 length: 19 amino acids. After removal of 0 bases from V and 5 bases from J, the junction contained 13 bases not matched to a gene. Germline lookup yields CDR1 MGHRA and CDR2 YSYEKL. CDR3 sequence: CASSQDIVASGEPTGELFF. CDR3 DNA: TGCGCCAGCAGCCAAGATATAGTGGCTAGCGGGGAACCTACCGGGGAGCTGTTTTTT.

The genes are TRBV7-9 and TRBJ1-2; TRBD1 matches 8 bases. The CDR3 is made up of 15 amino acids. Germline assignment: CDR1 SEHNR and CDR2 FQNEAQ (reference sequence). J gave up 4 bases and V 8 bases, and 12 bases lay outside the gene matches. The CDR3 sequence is CASGVQPQGGYGYTF. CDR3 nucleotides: TGTGCCAGCGGGGTTCAACCACAGGGGGGCTATGGCTACACCTTC.

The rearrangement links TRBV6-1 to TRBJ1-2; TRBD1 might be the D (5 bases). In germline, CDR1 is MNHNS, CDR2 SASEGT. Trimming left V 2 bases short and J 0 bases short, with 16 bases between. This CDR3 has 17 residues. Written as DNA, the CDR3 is TGTGCCAGCAGTGAAAGGCGCGGGGGAATGGCTAACTATGGCTACACCTTC. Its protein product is CASSERRGGMANYGYTF.

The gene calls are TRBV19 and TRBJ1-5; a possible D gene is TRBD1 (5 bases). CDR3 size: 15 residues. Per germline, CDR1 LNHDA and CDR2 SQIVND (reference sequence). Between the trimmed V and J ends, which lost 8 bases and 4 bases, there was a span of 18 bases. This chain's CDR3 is CASLGQDIRNQPQHF. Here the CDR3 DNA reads TGTGCCAGTTTGGGCCAGGACATTCGAAATCAGCCCCAGCATTTT.

CDR3 sequence: CASSAMTLAAEAFF. DNA of the CDR3: TGTGCCAGTAGTGCCATGACTCTTGCCGCTGAAGCTTTCTTT. The rearrangement joins TRBV19 to TRBJ1-1; D not resolved. V lost 5 bases and J lost 6, with 16 bases in between. The germline gives CDR1 LNHDA, CDR2 SQIVND (reference sequence). The length of the CDR3 is 14 residues.

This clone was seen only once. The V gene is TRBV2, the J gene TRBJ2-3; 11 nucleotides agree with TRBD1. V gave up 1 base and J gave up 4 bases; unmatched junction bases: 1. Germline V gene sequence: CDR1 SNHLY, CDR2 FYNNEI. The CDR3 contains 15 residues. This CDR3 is CASSEGTGGPDTQYF. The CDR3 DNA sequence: TGTGCCAGCAGTGAAGGGACAGGGGGCCCAGATACGCAGTATTTT.

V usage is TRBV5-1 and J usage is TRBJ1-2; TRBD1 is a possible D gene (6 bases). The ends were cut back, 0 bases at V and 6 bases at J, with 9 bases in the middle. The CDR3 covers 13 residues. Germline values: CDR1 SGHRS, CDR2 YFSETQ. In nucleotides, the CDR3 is TGCGCCAGCAGCTTGGTAACAGGGAATGGCTACACCTTC. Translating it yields CASSLVTGNGYTF.

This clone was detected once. The CDR3 spells CASSLVPDLGYTF. CDR3 DNA: TGCGCCAGCAGCTTGGTTCCGGATCTGGGCTACACCTTC. The chain is built from TRBV5-1 and TRBJ1-2; no definite D call. V lost 0 bases and J lost 8, with 11 bases in between. Germline V gene lookup returns CDR1 SGHRS and CDR2 YFSETQ. CDR3 length equals 13 residues.

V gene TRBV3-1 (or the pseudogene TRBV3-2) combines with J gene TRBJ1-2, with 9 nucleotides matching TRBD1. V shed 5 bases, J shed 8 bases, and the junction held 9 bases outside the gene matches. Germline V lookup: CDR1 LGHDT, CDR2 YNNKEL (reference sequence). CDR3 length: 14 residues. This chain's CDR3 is CASSSSETGGGYTF. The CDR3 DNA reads TGTGCCAGCAGCTCGAGTGAGACAGGGGGAGGCTACACCTTC.

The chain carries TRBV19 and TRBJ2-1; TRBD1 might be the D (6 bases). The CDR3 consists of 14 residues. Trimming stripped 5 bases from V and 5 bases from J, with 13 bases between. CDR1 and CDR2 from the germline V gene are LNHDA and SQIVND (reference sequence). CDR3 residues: CASSGGQLDNEQFF. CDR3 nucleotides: TGTGCCAGTAGTGGCGGACAGCTGGACAATGAGCAGTTCTTC.